This TCR beta chain originates from a study of circulating and synovial CD4+ cells in juvenile arthritis (dated by TCRdb to about 2014). Some background on the complete study: Within each patient, the study compared the TCRbeta CDR3 repertoires of three groups: circulating HLA-DR+ CD4 T cells, bulk blood CD4 T cells, and synovial CD4 T cells. Repertoire sequencing was performed with the aim of confirming enrichment of synovial clonotypes in a circulating synovial-like CD4 T cell subset.

The paper's findings and limits, for the study overall: Because overlap with synovium was found to increase with sequencing depth, the full repertoire overlap was likely underestimated by the measured shared-clonotype fractions. Synovial and circulating pathogenic-like lymphocyte repertoires were less diverse than bulk blood CD4 repertoires, with some CPL samples as oligoclonal as synovium. CPL and bulk blood CD4 samples differed in T cell genome counts by at least an order of magnitude, so sample-size effects were addressed. Circulating pathogenic-like lymphocytes were found to cluster with synovial T cells, and a substantially higher fraction of CDR3 sequences was shared with synovium by circulating pathogenic-like lymphocytes than by bulk blood. The difference between circulating pathogenic-like lymphocytes and bulk blood T cells was not detected by traditional Vbeta family usage analysis.

CDR1 and CDR2 are read off the germline V gene (reference sequence) as LNHNV and YYDKDF. Trimming takes 3 bases off V and 6 bases off J; junction bases not matched to a gene: 10. The CDR3 starts with the cysteine, ends with the phenylalanine, and has 16 residues. Just the 48-base CDR3 DNA is kept, in frame starting at base 1. Preparation of the library involved the immunoSEQ multiplex PCR assay. An external provider performed TCRbeta CDR3 sequencing as a commercial service. Concerning the study's data processing: The analyses relied on productive nucleotide sequences along with amino acid sequences obtained through in silico translation. Diversity was measured with Renyi entropy across alpha values, using the median of 200 repeated subsamples to equalise sample size. For clustering, the distance between each pair of repertoires was computed as one minus the Chao-modified Jaccard index, which corrected for under-sampling. Frequency-weighted overlap with synovial clonotypes was calculated across 200 sample sizes, using 200 draws without replacement for each, and the value reported was the one at the size of the smaller sample. Held by TCRdb, this immuneACCESS table contains in-frame sequences only and omits some clones. Under half of the omission traces to an unresolved V gene where checked; the cause of the rest is unknown. V and J calls and clone size are those listed in that table; D and trimming were worked out from the DNA. This sample comprises some 35,000 clones, about 94% of them detected only once. The top ten hold 0.7% of the sample.

Donors of the sequenced samples were patients with active juvenile idiopathic arthritis. Sorting was carried out immediately after cells were thawed, and dead cells were excluded with Live/Dead Fixable Near-IR Stain. For this clone: Its antigen remains undetermined. Base qualities are not provided; no much larger clone lies one nucleotide away.

This receptor chain uses TRBV15 and TRBJ2-3, with TRBD2 identical over 9 junction bases. Sequencing input: CD4+ T cells from blood. The source of this sequence is a human donor with juvenile idiopathic arthritis. The nucleotide sequence is given as TGTGCCACCAGCAGGCGGGGGGGGCGCTTTGTGGATACGCAGTATTTT. Protein translation: CATSRRGGRFVDTQYF. The CDR3, completed at both ends by the reference TRBV15 and TRBJ2-3 genes, gives the full variable domain DAMVIQNPRYQVTQFGKPVTLSCSQTLNHNVMYWYQQKSSQAPKLLFHYYDKDFNNEADTPDNFQSRRPNTSFCFLDIRSPGLGDTAMYLCATSRRGGRFVDTQYFGPGTRLTVL.